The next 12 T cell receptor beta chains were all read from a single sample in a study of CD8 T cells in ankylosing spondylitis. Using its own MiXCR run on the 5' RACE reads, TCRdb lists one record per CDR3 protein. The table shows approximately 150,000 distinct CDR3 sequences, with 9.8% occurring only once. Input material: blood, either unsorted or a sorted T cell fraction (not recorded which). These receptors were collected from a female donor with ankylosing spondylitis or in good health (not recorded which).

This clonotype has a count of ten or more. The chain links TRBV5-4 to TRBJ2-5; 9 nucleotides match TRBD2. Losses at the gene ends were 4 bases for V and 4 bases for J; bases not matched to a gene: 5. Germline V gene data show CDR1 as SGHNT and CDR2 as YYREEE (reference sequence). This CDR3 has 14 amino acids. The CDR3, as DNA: TGTGCCAGCAGCCAGGGACTAGCCGGAGAGACCCAGTACTTC. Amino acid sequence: CASSQGLAGETQYF.

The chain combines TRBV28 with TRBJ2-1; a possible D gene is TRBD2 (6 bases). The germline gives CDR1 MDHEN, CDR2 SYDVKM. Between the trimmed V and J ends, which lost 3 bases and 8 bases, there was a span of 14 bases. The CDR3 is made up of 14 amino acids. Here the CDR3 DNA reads TGTGCCAGCAGTTTCGGGGACTGGGTCGATGAGCAGTTCTTC. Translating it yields CASSFGDWVDEQFF.

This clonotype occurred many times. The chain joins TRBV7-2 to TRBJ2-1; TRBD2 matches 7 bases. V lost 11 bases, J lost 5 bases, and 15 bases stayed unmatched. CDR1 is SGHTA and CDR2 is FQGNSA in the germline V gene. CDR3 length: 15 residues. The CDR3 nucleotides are TGTGCCGGGAGGGGACTCCTGGACTTGAACAATGAGCAGTTCTTC. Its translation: CAGRGLLDLNNEQFF.

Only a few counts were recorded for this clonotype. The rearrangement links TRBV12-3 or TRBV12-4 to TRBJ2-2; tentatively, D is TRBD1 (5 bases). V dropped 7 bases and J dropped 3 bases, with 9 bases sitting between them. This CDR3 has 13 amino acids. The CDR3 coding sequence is TGTGCCAGCATAGGGGATGACACCGGGGAGCTGTTTTTT. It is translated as CASIGDDTGELFF.

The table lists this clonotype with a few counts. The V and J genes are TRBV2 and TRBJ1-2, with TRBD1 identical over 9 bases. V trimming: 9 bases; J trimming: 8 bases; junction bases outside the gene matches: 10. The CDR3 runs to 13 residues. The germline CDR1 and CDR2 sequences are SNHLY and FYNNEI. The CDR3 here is CASGEQGAEGYTF. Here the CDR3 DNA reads TGTGCCAGTGGGGAACAGGGGGCGGAAGGCTACACCTTC.

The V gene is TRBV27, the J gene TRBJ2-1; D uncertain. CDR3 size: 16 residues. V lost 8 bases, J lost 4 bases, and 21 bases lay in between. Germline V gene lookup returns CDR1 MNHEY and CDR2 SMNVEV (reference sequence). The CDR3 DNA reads TGTGCCAGCGCACCATACCAGAGAATAGCTTACAATGAGCAGTTCTTC. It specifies CASAPYQRIAYNEQFF.

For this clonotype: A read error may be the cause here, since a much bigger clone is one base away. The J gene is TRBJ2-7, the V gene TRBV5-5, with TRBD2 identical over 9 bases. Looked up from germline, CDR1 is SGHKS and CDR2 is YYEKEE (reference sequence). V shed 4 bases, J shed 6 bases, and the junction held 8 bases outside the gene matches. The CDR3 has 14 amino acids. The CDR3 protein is CASSLGPAGGEQYF. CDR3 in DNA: TGTGCCAGCAGCCTAGGACCAGCGGGAGGCGAGCAGTACTTC.

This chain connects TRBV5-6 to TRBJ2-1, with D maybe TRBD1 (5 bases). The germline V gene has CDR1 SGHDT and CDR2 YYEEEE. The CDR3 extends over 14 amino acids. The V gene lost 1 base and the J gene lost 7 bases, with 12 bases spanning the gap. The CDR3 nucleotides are TGTGCCAGCAGCTTGTGGACACCTCGGAATGAGCAGTTCTTC. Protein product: CASSLWTPRNEQFF. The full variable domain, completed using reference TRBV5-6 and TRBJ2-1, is DAGVTQSPTHLIKTRGQQVTLRCSPKSGHDTVSWYQQALGQGPQFIFQYYEEEERQRGNFPDRFSGHQFPNYSSELNVNALLLGDSALYLCASSLWTPRNEQFFGPGTRLTVL.

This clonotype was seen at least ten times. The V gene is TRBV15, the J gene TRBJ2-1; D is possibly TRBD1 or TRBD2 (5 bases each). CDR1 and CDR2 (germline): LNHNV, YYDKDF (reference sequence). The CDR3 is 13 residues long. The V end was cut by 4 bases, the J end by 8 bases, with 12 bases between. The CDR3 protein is CATSMGVGDEQFF. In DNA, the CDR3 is TGTGCCACCAGCATGGGAGTAGGGGATGAGCAGTTCTTC. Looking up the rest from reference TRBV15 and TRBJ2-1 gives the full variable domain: DAMVIQNPRYQVTQFGKPVTLSCSQTLNHNVMYWYQQKSSQAPKLLFHYYDKDFNNEADTPDNFQSRRPNTSFCFLDIRSPGLGDTAMYLCATSMGVGDEQFFGPGTRLTVL.

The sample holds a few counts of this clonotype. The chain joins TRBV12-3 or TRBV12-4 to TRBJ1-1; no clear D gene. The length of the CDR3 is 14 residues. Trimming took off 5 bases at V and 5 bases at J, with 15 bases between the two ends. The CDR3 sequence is CASSPPSGLTEAFF. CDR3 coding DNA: TGTGCCAGCAGTCCCCCCAGTGGTCTGACTGAAGCTTTCTTT.

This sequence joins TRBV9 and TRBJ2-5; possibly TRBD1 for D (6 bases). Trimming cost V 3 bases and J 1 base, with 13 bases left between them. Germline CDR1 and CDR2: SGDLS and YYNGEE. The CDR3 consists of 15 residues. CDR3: CASSAGAMAQETQYF. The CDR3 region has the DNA TGTGCCAGCAGCGCAGGGGCGATGGCCCAAGAGACCCAGTACTTC.

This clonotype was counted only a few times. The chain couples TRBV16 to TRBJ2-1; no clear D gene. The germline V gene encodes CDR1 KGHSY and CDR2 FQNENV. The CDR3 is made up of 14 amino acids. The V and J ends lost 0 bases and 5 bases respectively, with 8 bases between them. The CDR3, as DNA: TGTGCCAGCAGCCAATCGGCCATGGACAATGAGCAGTTCTTC. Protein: CASSQSAMDNEQFF.